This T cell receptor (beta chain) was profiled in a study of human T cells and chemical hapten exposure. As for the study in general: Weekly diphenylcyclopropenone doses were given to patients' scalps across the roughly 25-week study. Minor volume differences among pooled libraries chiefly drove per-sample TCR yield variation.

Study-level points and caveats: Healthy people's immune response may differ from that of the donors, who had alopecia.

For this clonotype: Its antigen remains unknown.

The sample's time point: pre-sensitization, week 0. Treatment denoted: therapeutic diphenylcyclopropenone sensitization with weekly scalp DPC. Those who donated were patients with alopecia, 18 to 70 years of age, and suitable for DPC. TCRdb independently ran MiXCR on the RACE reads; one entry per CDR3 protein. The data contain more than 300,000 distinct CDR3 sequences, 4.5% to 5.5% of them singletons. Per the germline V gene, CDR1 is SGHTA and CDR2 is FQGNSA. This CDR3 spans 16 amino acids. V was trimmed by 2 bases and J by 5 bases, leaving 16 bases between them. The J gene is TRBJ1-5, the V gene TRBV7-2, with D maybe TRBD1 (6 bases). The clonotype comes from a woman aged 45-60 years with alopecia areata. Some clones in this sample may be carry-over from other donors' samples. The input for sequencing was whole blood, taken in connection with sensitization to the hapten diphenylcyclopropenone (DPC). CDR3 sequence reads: CASSLIGRGWDQPQHF. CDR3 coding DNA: TGTGCCAGCAGCTTAATAGGCAGGGGTTGGGATCAGCCCCAGCATTTT.